This T cell receptor (beta chain) was profiled in a study of CD8 T cells in Susac syndrome. Notes on the study in general: As acknowledged by the study, its TCR sequencing and HLA analysis included a relatively small number of individuals.

A quantity of roughly 0.5 to 1 ug RNA underwent reverse transcription using random hexamers. Amplification of TCR beta CDR3 spanned 54 Vbeta and 13 Jbeta via immunoSEQ multiplex PCR. TCRdb reprocessed the immunoSEQ multiplex PCR reads with MiXCR, giving one entry per CDR3 protein. Of around 99,000 distinct CDR3 sequences in the sample, roughly 95% were seen once. Healthy donors were controls matched for age and sex. TEMRA cells were FACS-enriched, and CD8+ and CD4+ T cells were isolated negatively. Details on this clonotype: The target antigen is unknown.

Germline loops: CDR1 LGHDT, CDR2 YNNKEL (reference sequence). The CDR3 has 10 residues. Trimming shortened V by 11 bases and J by 8 bases, and 10 bases separated the two germline ends. V is TRBV3-1 and J is TRBJ2-1; D unresolved. This TCR was recovered from a human donor in good health. Sequences were obtained from CD4+ T cells from PBMCs. The CDR3 DNA sequence: TGTGCCTGCGCGGTGGATGAGCAGTTCTTC. Translating gives CACAVDEQFF.